These T cell receptor beta chains were read from a single sample in a study of T cell responses to AZD1222 COVID-19 vaccine. Assay used: immunoSEQ multiplex PCR; TCRdb lists only in-frame clones, some missing. The data show about 150,000 clones, approximately 90% seen once. Sequencing used peripheral blood, obtained 28 days after the second AZD1222 dose. All receptors derive from an adult who received the AZD1222 COVID-19 vaccine. CDR3s include the opening cysteine and the closing phenylalanine or tryptophan. Each record gives: V gene, D gene, CDR3 protein. A D gene is named only where the DNA matches it firmly.

V: TRBV5-4
D: TRBD1
CDR3: CASSLVPTGGWETQYF

V: TRBV19
D: .
CDR3: CASSMGVMNTEAFF

V: TRBV4-1
D: TRBD1
CDR3: CASSWTGSSTDTQYF

V: TRBV7-9
D: TRBD1
CDR3: CASSLAGTGRPGEAFF

V: TRBV7-8
D: TRBD2
CDR3: CASSLLAGGREQYF

V: TRBV5-5
D: TRBD1
CDR3: CASNTWDSISTDTQYF

V: TRBV18
D: .
CDR3: CASSPVGGGNNEQYF

V: TRBV19
D: .
CDR3: CASSHNRDQPQHF

V: TRBV7-3
D: .
CDR3: CASSPRGAGEAFF

V: TRBV27
D: .
CDR3: CASSLGSLGAHEQYF

V: TRBV3-1/TRBV3-2
D: .
CDR3: CASSQDKGRYNEQFF

V: TRBV6-5
D: .
CDR3: CASSQNGTPEKLFF

V: TRBV28
D: .
CDR3: CASWTADNEKLFF

V: TRBV6-1
D: .
CDR3: CASSDSEFYGYTF

V: TRBV7-9
D: .
CDR3: CASSPDGTTNSPLHF

V: TRBV18
D: .
CDR3: CASSRIRQSSYEQYF

V: TRBV2
D: .
CDR3: CASSYDRNYGYTF

V: TRBV5-6
D: .
CDR3: CASSRGTERLEQYF

V: TRBV6-6
D: .
CDR3: CASSFQGGNTEAFF

V: TRBV9
D: .
CDR3: CASSEDVSYGYTF

V: TRBV19
D: .
CDR3: CASTPGGSRSGNTIYF

V: TRBV5-1
D: .
CDR3: CASSLAAQNTGELFF

V: TRBV5-6
D: .
CDR3: CASSLEKLSGGTQYF

V: TRBV10-3
D: .
CDR3: CATNKNGGNTEAFF

V: TRBV5-6
D: .
CDR3: CASSLVRLSQETQYF